The source of this T cell receptor (beta chain) is a study of blood T cells in healthy people across ages. About the study: When template switching was applied, about one barcoded beta molecule was captured per two T cells. General observations from the study: Estimates based on one million T cells were treated as lower bounds. Conclusively comparing naive with antigen-experienced cells was impossible with unsorted PBMCs.

In regard to this clonotype: What it recognizes is unknown.

Combining a sample-barcoded 5' primer with a J-beta primer mix, a second PCR ran for 7 to 11 cycles. TCRdb itself ran the 5' RACE reads through MiXCR, one entry per CDR3 protein. Of about 540,000 distinct CDR3 sequences in the sample, 24% were seen once. Deletions cut 0 bases from V and 15 bases from J, with 12 bases between. CDR3 length: 12 residues. Germline lookup yields CDR1 LGHNA and CDR2 YSLEER. These data also featured in a second study, about T cells of mothers and their children. From that second work: Detection of persistent microchimeric T cell clones did not occur.

V is TRBV4-3 and J is TRBJ1-5; D remains ambiguous. The sequence was obtained from a boy aged 10-17 years in good health. Sequencing was performed on blood. CDR3 nucleotides: TGCGCCAGCAGCCAAGATGGTCTCCGCTTGCATTTT. Residues: CASSQDGLRLHF.